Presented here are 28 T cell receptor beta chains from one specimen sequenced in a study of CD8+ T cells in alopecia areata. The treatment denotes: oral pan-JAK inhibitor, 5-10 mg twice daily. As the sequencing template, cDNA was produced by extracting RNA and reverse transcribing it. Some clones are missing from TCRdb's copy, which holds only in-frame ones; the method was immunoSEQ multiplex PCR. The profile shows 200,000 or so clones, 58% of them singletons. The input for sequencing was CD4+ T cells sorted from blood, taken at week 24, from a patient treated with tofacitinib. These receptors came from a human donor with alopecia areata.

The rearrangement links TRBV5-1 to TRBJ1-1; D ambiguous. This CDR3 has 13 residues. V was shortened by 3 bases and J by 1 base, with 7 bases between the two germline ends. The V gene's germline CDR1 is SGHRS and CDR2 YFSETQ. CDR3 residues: CASSSGSNTEAFF. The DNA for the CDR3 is TGCGCCAGCAGCTCGGGATCGAACACTGAAGCTTTCTTT. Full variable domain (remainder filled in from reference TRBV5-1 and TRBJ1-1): KAGVTQTPRYLIKTRGQQVTLSCSPISGHRSVSWYQQTPGQGLQFLFEYFSETQRNKGNFPGRFSGRQFSNSRSEMNVSTLELGDSALYLCASSSGSNTEAFFGQGTRLTVV.

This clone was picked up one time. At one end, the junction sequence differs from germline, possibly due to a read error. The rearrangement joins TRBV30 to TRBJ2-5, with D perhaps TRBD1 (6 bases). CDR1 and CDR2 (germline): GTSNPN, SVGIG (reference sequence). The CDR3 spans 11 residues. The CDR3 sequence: CARRQAETQYF. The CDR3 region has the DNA TGTGCCAGGAGACAGGCAGAGACCCAGTACTTC.

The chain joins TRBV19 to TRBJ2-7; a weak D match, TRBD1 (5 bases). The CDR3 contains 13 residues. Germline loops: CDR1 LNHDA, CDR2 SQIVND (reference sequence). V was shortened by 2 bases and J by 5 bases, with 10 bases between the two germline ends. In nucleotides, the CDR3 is TGTGCCAGTAGTATATTCTCCAGGGACGAGCAGTACTTC. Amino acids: CASSIFSRDEQYF. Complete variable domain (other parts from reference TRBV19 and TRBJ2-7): DGGITQSPKYLFRKEGQNVTLSCEQNLNHDAMYWYRQDPGQGLRLIYYSQIVNDFQKGDIAEGYSVSREKKESFPLTVTSAQKNPTAFYLCASSIFSRDEQYFGPGTRLTVT.

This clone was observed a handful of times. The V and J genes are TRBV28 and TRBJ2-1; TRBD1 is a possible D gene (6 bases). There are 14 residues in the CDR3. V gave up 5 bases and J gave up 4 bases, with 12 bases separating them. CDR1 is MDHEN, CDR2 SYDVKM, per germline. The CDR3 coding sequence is TGTGCCAGCAGTACTACCGGACAGTACAATGAGCAGTTCTTC. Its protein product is CASSTTGQYNEQFF.

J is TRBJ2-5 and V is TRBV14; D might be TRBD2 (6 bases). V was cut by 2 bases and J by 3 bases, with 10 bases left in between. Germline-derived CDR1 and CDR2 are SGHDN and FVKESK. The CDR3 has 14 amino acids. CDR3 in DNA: TGTGCCAGCAGCCAATTTCCGGGGGAAGAGACCCAGTACTTC. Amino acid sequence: CASSQFPGEETQYF.

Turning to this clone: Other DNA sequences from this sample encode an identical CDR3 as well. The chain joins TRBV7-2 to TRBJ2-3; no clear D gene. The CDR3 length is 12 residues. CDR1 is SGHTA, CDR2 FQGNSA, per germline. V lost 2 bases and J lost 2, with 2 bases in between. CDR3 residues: CASSLLTDTQYF. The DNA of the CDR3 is TGTGCCAGCAGCTTACTCACAGATACGCAGTATTTT.

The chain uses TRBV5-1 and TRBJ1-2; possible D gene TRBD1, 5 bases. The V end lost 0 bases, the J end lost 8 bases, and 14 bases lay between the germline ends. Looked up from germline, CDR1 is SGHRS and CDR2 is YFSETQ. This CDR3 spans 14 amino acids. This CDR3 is CASSLEGQRDGYTF. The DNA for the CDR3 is TGCGCCAGCAGCTTGGAGGGTCAAAGGGACGGCTACACCTTC.

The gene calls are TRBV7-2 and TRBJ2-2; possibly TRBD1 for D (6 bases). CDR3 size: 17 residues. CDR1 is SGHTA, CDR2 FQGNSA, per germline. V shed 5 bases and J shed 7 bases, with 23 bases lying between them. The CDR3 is CASSIPLGTLSYGELFF. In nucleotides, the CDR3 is TGTGCCAGCAGCATCCCTCTTGGGACATTGAGTTACGGGGAGCTGTTTTTT.

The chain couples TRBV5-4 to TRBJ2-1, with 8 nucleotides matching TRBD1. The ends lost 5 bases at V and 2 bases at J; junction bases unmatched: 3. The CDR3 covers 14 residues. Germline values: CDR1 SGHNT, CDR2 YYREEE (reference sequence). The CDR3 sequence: CASRQGEAYNEQFF. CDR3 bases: TGTGCCAGCAGACAGGGGGAGGCCTACAATGAGCAGTTCTTC.

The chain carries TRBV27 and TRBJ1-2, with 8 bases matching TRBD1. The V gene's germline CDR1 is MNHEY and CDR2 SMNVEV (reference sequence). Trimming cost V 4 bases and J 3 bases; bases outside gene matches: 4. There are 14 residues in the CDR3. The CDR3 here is CASSYGQGHYGYTF. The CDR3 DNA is TGTGCCAGCAGTTACGGACAGGGTCACTATGGCTACACCTTC.

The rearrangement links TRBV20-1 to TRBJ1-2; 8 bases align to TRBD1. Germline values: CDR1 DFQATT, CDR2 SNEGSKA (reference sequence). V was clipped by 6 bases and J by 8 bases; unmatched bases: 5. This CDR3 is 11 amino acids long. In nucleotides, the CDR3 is TGCAGTGCGGTCAACAGGGGGGGCTACACCTTC. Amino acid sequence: CSAVNRGGYTF.

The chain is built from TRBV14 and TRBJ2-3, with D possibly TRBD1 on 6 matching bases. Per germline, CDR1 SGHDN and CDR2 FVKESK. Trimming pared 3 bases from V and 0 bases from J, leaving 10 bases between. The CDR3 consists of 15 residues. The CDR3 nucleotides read TGTGCCAGCAGCCACAGGGGCCTGAGCACAGATACGCAGTATTTT. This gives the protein CASSHRGLSTDTQYF.

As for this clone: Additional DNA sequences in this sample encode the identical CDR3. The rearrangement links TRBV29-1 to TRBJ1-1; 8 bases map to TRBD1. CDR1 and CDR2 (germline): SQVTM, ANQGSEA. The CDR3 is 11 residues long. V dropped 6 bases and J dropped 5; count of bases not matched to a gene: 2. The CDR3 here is CSVGTGTEAFF. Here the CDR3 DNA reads TGCAGCGTCGGGACAGGAACTGAAGCTTTCTTT.

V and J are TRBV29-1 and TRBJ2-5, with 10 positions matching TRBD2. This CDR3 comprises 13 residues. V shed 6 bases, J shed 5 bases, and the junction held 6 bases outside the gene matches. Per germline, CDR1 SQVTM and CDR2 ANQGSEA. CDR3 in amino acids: CSVRAGGPETQYF. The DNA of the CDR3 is TGCAGCGTGCGAGCGGGGGGGCCGGAGACCCAGTACTTC.

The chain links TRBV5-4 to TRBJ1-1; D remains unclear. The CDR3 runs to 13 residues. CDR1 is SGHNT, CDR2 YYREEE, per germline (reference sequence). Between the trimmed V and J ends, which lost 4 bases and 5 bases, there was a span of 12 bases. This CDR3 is CASSTEEGTEAFF. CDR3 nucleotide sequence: TGTGCCAGCAGCACGGAGGAAGGTACTGAAGCTTTCTTT.

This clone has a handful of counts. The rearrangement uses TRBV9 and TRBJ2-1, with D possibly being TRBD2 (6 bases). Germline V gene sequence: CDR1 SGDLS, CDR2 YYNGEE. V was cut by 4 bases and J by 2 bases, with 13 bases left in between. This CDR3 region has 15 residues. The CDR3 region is CASSPTRGTYNEQFF. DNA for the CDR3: TGTGCCAGCAGCCCCACGCGGGGTACCTACAATGAGCAGTTCTTC.

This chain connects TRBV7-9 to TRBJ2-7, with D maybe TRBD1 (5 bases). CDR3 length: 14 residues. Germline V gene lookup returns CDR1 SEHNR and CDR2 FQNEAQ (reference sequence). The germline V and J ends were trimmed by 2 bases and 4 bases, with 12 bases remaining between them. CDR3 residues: CASSLTQGGYEQYF. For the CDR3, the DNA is TGTGCCAGCAGCTTAACCCAGGGTGGGTACGAGCAGTACTTC.

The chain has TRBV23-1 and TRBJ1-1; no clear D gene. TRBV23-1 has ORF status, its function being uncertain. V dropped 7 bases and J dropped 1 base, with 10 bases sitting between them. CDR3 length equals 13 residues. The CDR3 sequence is CASISGRNTEAFF. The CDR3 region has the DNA TGCGCCAGCATTTCCGGGCGGAACACTGAAGCTTTCTTT.

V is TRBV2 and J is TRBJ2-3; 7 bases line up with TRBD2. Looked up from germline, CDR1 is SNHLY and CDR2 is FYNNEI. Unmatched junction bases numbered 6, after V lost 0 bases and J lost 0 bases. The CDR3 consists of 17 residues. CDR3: CASSEALGGGSTDTQYF. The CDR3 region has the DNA TGTGCCAGCAGTGAAGCGCTTGGCGGGGGAAGCACAGATACGCAGTATTTT.

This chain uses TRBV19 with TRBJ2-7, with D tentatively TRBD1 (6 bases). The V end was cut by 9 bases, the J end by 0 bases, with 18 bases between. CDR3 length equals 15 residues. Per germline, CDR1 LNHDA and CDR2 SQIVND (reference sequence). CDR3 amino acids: CASSAQGSGSYEQYF. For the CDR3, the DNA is TGTGCCAGCAGTGCTCAGGGGTCGGGCTCCTACGAGCAGTACTTC. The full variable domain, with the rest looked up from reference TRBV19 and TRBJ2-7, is DGGITQSPKYLFRKEGQNVTLSCEQNLNHDAMYWYRQDPGQGLRLIYYSQIVNDFQKGDIAEGYSVSREKKESFPLTVTSAQKNPTAFYLCASSAQGSGSYEQYFGPGTRLTVT.

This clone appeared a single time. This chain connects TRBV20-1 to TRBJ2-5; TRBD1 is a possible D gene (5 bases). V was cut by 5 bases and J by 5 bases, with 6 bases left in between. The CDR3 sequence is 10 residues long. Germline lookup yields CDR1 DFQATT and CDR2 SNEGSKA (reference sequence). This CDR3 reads CSAYRETQYF. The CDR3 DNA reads TGCAGTGCTTACAGGGAGACCCAGTACTTC.

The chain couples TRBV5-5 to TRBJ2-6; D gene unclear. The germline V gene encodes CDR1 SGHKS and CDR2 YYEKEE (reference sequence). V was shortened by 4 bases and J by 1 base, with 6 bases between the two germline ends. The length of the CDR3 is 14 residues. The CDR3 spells CASSGISGANVLTF. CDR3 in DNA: TGTGCCAGCAGCGGAATATCTGGGGCCAACGTCCTGACTTTC.

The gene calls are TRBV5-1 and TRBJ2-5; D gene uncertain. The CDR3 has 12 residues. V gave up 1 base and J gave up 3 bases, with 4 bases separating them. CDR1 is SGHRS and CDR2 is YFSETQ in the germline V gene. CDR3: CASSLNEETQYF. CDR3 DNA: TGCGCCAGCAGCTTGAATGAAGAGACCCAGTACTTC.

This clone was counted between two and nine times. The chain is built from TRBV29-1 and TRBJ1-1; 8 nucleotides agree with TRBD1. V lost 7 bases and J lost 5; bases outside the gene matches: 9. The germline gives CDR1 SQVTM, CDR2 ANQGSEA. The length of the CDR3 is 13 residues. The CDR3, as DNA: TGCAGCGGGACGACAGGGGTTGATACTGAAGCTTTCTTT. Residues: CSGTTGVDTEAFF.

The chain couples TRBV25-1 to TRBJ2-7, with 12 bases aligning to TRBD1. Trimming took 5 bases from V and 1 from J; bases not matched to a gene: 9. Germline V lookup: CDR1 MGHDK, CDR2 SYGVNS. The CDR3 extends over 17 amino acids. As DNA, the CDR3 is TGTGCCAGCAGTTCGGTCGGGGGACAGGGGGCTTCCTACGAGCAGTACTTC. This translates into CASSSVGGQGASYEQYF.

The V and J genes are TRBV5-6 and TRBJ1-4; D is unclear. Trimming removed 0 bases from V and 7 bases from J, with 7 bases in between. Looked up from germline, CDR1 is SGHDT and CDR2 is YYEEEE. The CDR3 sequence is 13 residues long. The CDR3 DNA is TGTGCCAGCAGCTTGGCCGAGGGTGAAAAACTGTTTTTT. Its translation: CASSLAEGEKLFF.

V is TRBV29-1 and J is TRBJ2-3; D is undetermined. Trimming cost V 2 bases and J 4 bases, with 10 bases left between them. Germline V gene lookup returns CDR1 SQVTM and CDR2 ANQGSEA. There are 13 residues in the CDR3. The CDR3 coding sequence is TGCAGCGTTGAACAACAAGAAGCAGATACGCAGTATTTT. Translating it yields CSVEQQEADTQYF.

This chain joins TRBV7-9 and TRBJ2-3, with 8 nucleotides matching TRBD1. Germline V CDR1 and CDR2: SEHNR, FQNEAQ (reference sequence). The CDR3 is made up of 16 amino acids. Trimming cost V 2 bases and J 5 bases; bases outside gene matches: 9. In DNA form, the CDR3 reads TGTGCCAGCAGCTTATCAGGGGGCAAAGACGGAGATACGCAGTATTTT. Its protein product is CASSLSGGKDGDTQYF.